This TCR beta chain emerged from a study of blood T cell repertoires in COVID-19. About the study: Sites in the United States, Italy and Spain provided acute and convalescent COVID-19 samples.

V shed 5 bases and J 6 bases; nucleotides not matched to a gene: 13. The CDR3 extends over 16 amino acids. Germline V CDR1 and CDR2: SGHTA, FQGNSA. Per the study methods: Estimates of nucleated cell counts were drawn from the amplification of reference gene primers. Sequencing used immunoSEQ multiplex PCR; TCRdb keeps in-frame clones, though not all of them. V and J calls and clone size are as listed in that table; D and trimming were resolved from the DNA. The table records some 200,000 clones, 80% to 90% of them present only once. This TCR was sampled from a woman of 80 years or more with COVID-19, enrolled during active disease. The chain uses TRBV7-2 and TRBJ1-2; 9 bases are shared with TRBD1. The specimen was peripheral blood. The CDR3 sequence is CASSPATTGGKDGYTF. The CDR3 DNA sequence: TGTGCCAGCAGCCCCGCCACTACAGGGGGCAAGGATGGCTACACCTTC.